Sequencing of this T cell receptor beta chain was carried out in a study of cytomegalovirus exposure and HLA in healthy donors listed by TCRdb under 2017. Broadly, across the study: An earlier analysis of a few hundred of the donors reported about 280 Gb of sequence data and around 120 million unique TCR beta sequences obtained from roughly 170 million T cells. An early release covering roughly 600 HLA-typed donors comprised roughly 300 gigabases of sequencing data and tens of millions of unique TCR sequences. The genetic ancestry cluster associated with self-reported Caucasian donors included roughly four fifths of the roughly 400 genotyped donors. The study aimed to test whether signatures of past pathogen exposure could be identified by cataloging public T cell receptors. The T cell repertoires of around 730 subjects were profiled by immunosequencing and related to cytomegalovirus serostatus. Along with the roughly 610-subject first cohort, a separate validation cohort of 120 different subjects was used. High-throughput TCR immunosequencing, statistical association of individual TCRs with disease status, and machine learning were combined to predict cytomegalovirus infection status. A later analysis re-analyzed previously published TCR beta repertoires from about 730 donors and added high-resolution HLA genotyping to study TCR occurrence patterns. In the later analysis, no new phenotypic data were used to find candidate immune exposures; instead, reliance was placed on TCR beta sequences and their occurrence across donors. To decide whether each TCR beta V gene segment behaved as functional or pseudogenic, an earlier analysis of 587 of the donors relied on high-throughput TCR beta sequencing. Donor age, sex, ethnicity and CMV serostatus were collected together with the repertoire data. A later genetic analysis took genome-wide SNP genotypes for about 65% of the 666 donors and used that subset as a discovery cohort. Every discovery cohort repertoire had been produced on one sequencing platform. Class I and class II HLA loci were covered by the typing at four-digit resolution. Typing coverage differed by locus: A, B, C, DRB1 and DQB1 were typed in about 620-640 donors, DQA1 in about 500, DPA1 in nearly 610, and DPB1 in 472. Roughly five DR-DQ haplotypes were treated as single units for association and clustering because of strong linkage in the cohort. Across roughly 420 genotyped donors of the cohort, an average of roughly 250,000 unique TCR beta nucleotide sequences per donor were sequenced, and roughly 20% of those sequences were non-productive. The investigation overall reported the following: The study listed 164 TCR beta chains as associated with cytomegalovirus. The only immune exposure information available for the cohort was CMV serostatus. In a later analysis, HLA-associated TCR beta chains were found to be more clonally expanded and to have lower generation probabilities than equally common non-associated chains. In this cohort, only TCR beta chains were sequenced, and detectable features were limited by the absence of alpha or paired-chain data. The presence/absence analyses assumed that sequencing depth was roughly uniform across donors, and that assumption may not be true. Because counts were too low, seventeen rarely observed V segments, including chromosome 9 orphons, were excluded from the earlier analysis of about 500 of the donors. A later genetic analysis reported fewer N-insertions in productive TCRs among donors in an Asian-associated ancestry cluster than the approximately 670-donor mean. Linkage disequilibrium might explain the correlated functional status among segregating V segments, but an unknown experimental factor could not be ruled out. A cluster of highly shared sequence variants was judged likely to represent a technical artifact of the sequencing pipeline. HLA typing was unavailable for some donors at each locus, so association tests used only the typed subset. A later genetic analysis associated a missense DCLRE1C variant with V-gene and J-gene trimming of TCR beta chains, and an independent cohort replicated the association. A few of the identified cytomegalovirus-associated TCR beta chains were confirmed in vitro to be specific for cytomegalovirus antigens. In a later analysis, the rate of TCR association differed among HLA loci, with DRB1 alleles having the most associated TCRs and HLA-C alleles having the fewest. According to a later analysis, parvovirus B19, influenza, CMV and Epstein-Barr virus appeared linked to several top co-occurrence clusters. The classifier was reported to diagnose cytomegalovirus status with high specificity and sensitivity in both the original cohort and the validation cohort. In an earlier analysis of under 600 of the donors, most TCR beta V segments were observed in productive rearrangements about 87% or about 30% of the time, broadly matching IMGT annotations. A further reported finding was that TCR beta sequences accurately predicted the HLA-A and HLA-B alleles for most subjects in the first cohort. Across donors, most TCR sequences were observed very rarely, whereas some public TCRs were present in many individuals. It was suggested by the authors that the approach could potentially be generalized to other disease states and immunological phenotypes. When HLA alleles, especially DR and DQ, strongly co-occurred, attributing TCR associations to individual alleles was difficult. In a later analysis, about 17,000 TCR beta sequences were associated with specific HLA alleles at a false discovery rate of 0.05. A later analysis found that most CMV-associated TCR beta chains appeared HLA-restricted, with HLA associations seemingly driven largely by CMV exposure.

The cohort comprised more than 550 healthy bone marrow donors. At the time of sampling, every cohort member was nominally healthy, though immune exposures that went unrecorded were likely present. The donor tested CMV seropositive, placing the donor among the 250 to 300 seropositive members of the cohort. Each donor provided a peripheral blood sample, and peripheral blood mononuclear cells were used for TCR beta sequencing. The Qiagen DNeasy Blood Extraction Kit was used to extract genomic DNA from the blood cell samples. Libraries were constructed by the immunoSEQ multiplex PCR assay. For the multiplex PCR, a mixture combining 60 forward primers for TCR Vbeta segments and 13 reverse primers for TCR Jbeta segments was used. The CDR3 region of rearranged TCR beta genes was amplified from genomic DNA with a multiplex PCR assay. The Illumina HiSeq System was used to sequence the amplified TCR beta libraries as 87-base-pair reads. Turning to the authors' computational methods: A later analysis counted approximately 74 million unique TCR beta chains across the 666 repertoires, and some 11 million of these chains were shared by at least two donors. To remove PCR and sequencing errors, raw reads were error-corrected and collapsed into unique sequences using a nearest-neighbor algorithm that merged closely related sequences. To assign V, D and J gene segments, CDR3 sequences were aligned to IMGT reference sequences. For a sequence to be retained, at least a six-nucleotide match to both a V gene segment and a J gene segment was required. A rearrangement was called productive if the CDR3 had no stop codons and remained in frame with V and J, and every other rearrangement was called non-productive. CDR3 was defined by IMGT convention, running from the second conserved V-encoded cysteine to the conserved J-encoded phenylalanine. The earlier analysis of some 580 of the donors excluded any sequence lacking an unambiguous match to a single V gene segment. In an earlier analysis of 587 of the donors, V segments were called functional above 56.7% productive rearrangements and were called segregating when the between-donor standard deviation exceeded 5%. A statistical classification framework was developed to diagnose cytomegalovirus status using the catalog of TCR beta chain sequences. In a later analysis, V and J genes were assigned by comparing TCR nucleotide sequences against IMGT/GENE-DB human TR gene sequences. A later analysis assigned CDR3 sequences and most-parsimonious VDJ recombination scenarios with the TCRdist pipeline. A later analysis defined each TCR beta chain by its CDR3 amino acid sequence plus V-gene family, and excluded reads lacking a unique V-gene family. As a way to deal with suspected cross-contamination and a sequencing artifact, a later analysis dropped more than 500 nucleotide sequences that were highly shared and had low generation probability. In a later analysis, a clonal expansion index for each public chain was calculated from normalized within-repertoire ranks of inferred template counts. Generation probabilities in a later analysis came from a VDJ recombination model fitted to out-of-frame rearrangements, and those results were checked against IGoR. In a later analysis, hypergeometric tests were used to score TCR-TCR, TCR-HLA and TCR-CMV co-occurrence, with a repertoire-size bias correction applied to TCR pairs. False discovery rates were estimated in a later analysis by permuting HLA or CMV assignments 20 times. In a later analysis, co-occurring TCRs were grouped with DBSCAN, and TCRdist sequence similarity was added when clustering was performed within HLA-allele-positive subsets. For co-occurrence clustering, repertoires with fewer than 30,000 or more than 120,000 public chains were excluded, along with four to six repertoires with anomalous nucleotide sharing. TCRdb's version of the immuneACCESS table is confined to in-frame rearrangements and falls short of the full clone set. An unresolved V gene accounts for under half of the shortfall where checked; the remainder is of unknown origin. V, J and clone size were drawn from that table, and D and trimming were deduced from the DNA. The table for this sample shows 200,000 to 250,000 clones. The ten largest account for approximately 0.98% of the sample.

Points on this clone: The specificity of this receptor is unknown.

The receptor's source is a woman aged 25 to 39 in good health and CMV-seropositive. What was sequenced was PBMCs.

The nucleotides are TGTGCCAGCAGCCAGAGCCGGGGTGCGAGTGAAAAACTGTTTTTT. It is translated as CASSQSRGASEKLFF. This receptor chain uses TRBV7-9 and TRBJ1-4; the D segment cannot be called with confidence. V loses 5 bases, J loses 7 bases, and the germline ends lie 17 bases apart. CDR1 and CDR2 are read off the germline V gene (reference sequence) as SEHNR and FQNEAQ. The CDR3 sequence holds 15 residues, the cysteine and phenylalanine included. Of the read, only the CDR3 DNA is kept; its 45 bases are in frame from base 1.